Shown below are 20 T cell receptor beta chains from a single sample sequenced in a study of blood T cell repertoires in COVID-19. The data were produced by immunoSEQ multiplex PCR, yet TCRdb's version contains in-frame clones alone and is incomplete. Here the sample spans under 300,000 clones, about 83% being singletons. The specimen sequenced was peripheral blood. These receptors came from a man older than 75 with acute or convalescent COVID-19.

The chain couples TRBV4-1 to TRBJ1-2, with TRBD1 as a possible D gene (6 bases). Between the trimmed V and J ends, which lost 4 bases and 4 bases, there was a span of 19 bases. Germline-derived CDR1 and CDR2 are MGHRA and YSYEKL. The CDR3 extends over 16 amino acids. The CDR3 coding sequence is TGCGCCAGCAGCCCCCGACAGGAGCCAGGCGTCTATGGCTACACCTTC. Encoded protein: CASSPRQEPGVYGYTF.

The V gene is TRBV6-5, the J gene TRBJ1-2; D might be TRBD1 (5 bases). Germline CDR1 is MNHEY and CDR2 is SVGAGI. V was shortened by 2 bases and J by 3 bases, with 10 bases between the two germline ends. The CDR3 is 14 amino acids. CDR3 nucleotides: TGTGCCAGCAGTTACGGGGGGAGCGACTATGGCTACACCTTC. This encodes CASSYGGSDYGYTF.

The rearrangement links TRBV2 to TRBJ2-4; possibly TRBD2 for D (6 bases). CDR3 size: 15 residues. Trimming removed 8 bases from V and 4 bases from J, with 18 bases in between. Germline loops: CDR1 SNHLY, CDR2 FYNNEI. CDR3 nucleotide sequence: TGTGCCAGCTCGGGGGAACTAGTCTGGAAAAACATTCAGTACTTC. As protein: CASSGELVWKNIQYF.

In this sample, this clone turned up once. The chain uses TRBV7-8 and TRBJ1-2; 9 positions match TRBD1. V shed 5 bases and J 6 bases; nucleotides not matched to a gene: 10. Per germline, CDR1 SGHVS and CDR2 FQNEAQ. The length of the CDR3 is 15 residues. The CDR3 loop reads CASSLLGQGIDGYTF. Here the CDR3 DNA reads TGTGCCAGCAGCCTCCTGGGACAGGGCATTGATGGCTACACCTTC.

Written as DNA, the CDR3 is TGTGCCAGCTCACGAGGTTTCCCGCCCCAGCATTTT. Translating gives CASSRGFPPQHF. The chain joins TRBV18 to TRBJ1-5; D unclear. Germline CDR1 reads KGHSH; CDR2 reads LQKENI. The CDR3 loop spans 12 amino acids. V lost 4 bases and J 9 bases, leaving 10 bases between the germline ends.

This sequence joins TRBV5-6 and TRBJ2-7; the D gene is possibly TRBD1 (6 bases). The V and J ends lost 4 bases and 2 bases respectively, with 13 bases between them. Germline CDR1 and CDR2: SGHDT and YYEEEE. The CDR3 sequence is 14 residues long. Here the CDR3 reads CASSIGQKPYEQYF. CDR3 nucleotide sequence: TGTGCCAGCAGCATTGGACAGAAACCCTACGAGCAGTACTTC.

In its sample, this clone was seen a few times. The rearrangement joins TRBV28 to TRBJ2-5, with TRBD1 matching over 10 bases. The CDR3 length is 14 residues. With 7 bases clipped from V and 3 bases from J, the junction kept 5 bases outside the gene matches. The germline V gene encodes CDR1 MDHEN and CDR2 SYDVKM. The CDR3, as DNA: TGTGCCAGCACCACGACAGGGGGCGAAGAGACCCAGTACTTC. This encodes CASTTTGGEETQYF.

This clone was counted only a few times. The rearrangement joins TRBV19 to TRBJ1-2; TRBD1 is a possible D gene (6 bases). The CDR3 is made up of 12 amino acids. The germline V gene has CDR1 LNHDA and CDR2 SQIVND (reference sequence). V was clipped by 4 bases and J by 9 bases, with 12 bases between them. The CDR3 sequence: CASSNTGFRYTF. The DNA of the CDR3 is TGTGCCAGTAGTAATACAGGGTTCCGCTACACCTTC.

The V and J genes are TRBV28 and TRBJ2-2, with a tentative D call TRBD1 (7 bases). The germline V gene has CDR1 MDHEN and CDR2 SYDVKM. V was trimmed by 7 bases and J by 6 bases, leaving 18 bases between them. The CDR3 consists of 15 residues. The CDR3 loop is CASKEQGGLPGELFF. The CDR3 DNA follows: TGTGCCAGCAAGGAGCAGGGGGGATTACCCGGGGAGCTGTTTTTT.

V usage is TRBV2 and J usage is TRBJ2-7; tentatively, D is TRBD2 (5 bases). The CDR3 loop spans 11 amino acids. Looked up from germline, CDR1 is SNHLY and CDR2 is FYNNEI. Trimming took off 11 bases at V and 0 bases at J, with 8 bases between the two ends. The CDR3 DNA is TGTGCCTCGGGGATCTCCTACGAGCAGTACTTC. Translation: CASGISYEQYF.

In its sample, this clone was seen once. The genes are TRBV9 and TRBJ2-1; no definite D call. Trimming left V 0 bases short and J 5 bases short, with 6 bases between. The CDR3 has 13 residues. The germline V gene has CDR1 SGDLS and CDR2 YYNGEE. This CDR3 reads CASSVDSHNEQFF. CDR3 nucleotides: TGTGCCAGCAGCGTAGACAGCCACAATGAGCAGTTCTTC.

This clone was detected a few times. The J gene is TRBJ1-2, the V gene TRBV28, with 7 bases matching TRBD1. Germline CDR1 is MDHEN and CDR2 is SYDVKM. This CDR3 contains 13 residues. The V gene end was trimmed by 7 bases and the J gene end by 5 bases; junction bases not matched to a gene: 7. The CDR3 DNA is TGTGCCAGCACCTCGGGACAGCTTTATGGCTACACCTTC. This sequence encodes CASTSGQLYGYTF.

This chain uses TRBV6-1 with TRBJ1-4; D is possibly TRBD1 (5 bases). With 2 bases removed from V and 0 bases from J, the gap between germline ends came to 7 bases. CDR1 and CDR2 (germline): MNHNS, SASEGT. This CDR3 is 15 amino acids long. In nucleotides, the CDR3 is TGTGCCAGCAGTGAACAGGGTGCAACTAATGAAAAACTGTTTTTT. Translation gives CASSEQGATNEKLFF.

V is TRBV7-9 and J is TRBJ2-5, with 9 bases that match TRBD1. The CDR3 is made up of 15 amino acids. V trimming: 0 bases; J trimming: 4 bases; junction bases outside the gene matches: 3. Germline V gene lookup returns CDR1 SEHNR and CDR2 FQNEAQ (reference sequence). In DNA form, the CDR3 reads TGTGCCAGCAGCTTAGCGTCGGGACAGGGAGAGACCCAGTACTTC. This sequence encodes CASSLASGQGETQYF.

This clone has a single count. The rearrangement joins TRBV7-9 to TRBJ2-3, with 10 bases identical to TRBD2. V lost 8 bases and J lost 2; bases outside the gene matches: 4. Germline V lookup: CDR1 SEHNR, CDR2 FQNEAQ (reference sequence). This CDR3 contains 14 residues. CDR3 region: CASDGTSDTDTQYF. For the CDR3, the DNA is TGTGCCAGCGACGGGACTAGCGACACAGATACGCAGTATTTT.

V and J are TRBV29-1 and TRBJ2-3, with 10 bases that match TRBD1. CDR3 length: 15 amino acids. V was pared by 4 bases and J by 3 bases, with 7 bases of the junction left unmatched. Germline lookup yields CDR1 SQVTM and CDR2 ANQGSEA. The DNA for the CDR3 is TGCAGCGTTGGGGGACAGGGGATGGGAACAGATACGCAGTATTTT. Amino acids: CSVGGQGMGTDTQYF.

The chain employs TRBV7-6 and TRBJ2-1; D is ambiguous. The CDR3 extends over 13 amino acids. The germline V gene encodes CDR1 SGHVS and CDR2 FNYEAQ. V lost 1 base and J 9 bases, leaving 10 bases between the germline ends. The CDR3 loop is CASSLVESGEQFF. The CDR3 coding sequence is TGTGCCAGCAGCTTAGTCGAGTCGGGTGAGCAGTTCTTC.

This sequence joins TRBV12-3 or TRBV12-4 and TRBJ1-6, with D hard to call. Trimming removed 5 bases from V and 5 bases from J, with 7 bases in between. The CDR3 is 13 residues long. This chain's CDR3 is CASSPTHNSPLHF. The CDR3 DNA reads TGTGCCAGCAGTCCTACTCATAATTCACCCCTCCACTTT.

V usage is TRBV5-1 and J usage is TRBJ1-1, with TRBD1 as a possible D gene (6 bases). Trimming removed 4 bases at V and 1 base at J, with 17 bases between. Germline CDR1 reads SGHRS; CDR2 reads YFSETQ. The CDR3 length is 16 residues. The chain's CDR3 is CASSLVAGAQNTEAFF. In nucleotides, the CDR3 is TGCGCCAGCAGCCTGGTCGCGGGGGCGCAGAACACTGAAGCTTTCTTT.

The chain combines TRBV19 with TRBJ1-1, with 11 bases identical to TRBD1. This CDR3 region has 19 residues. The V gene's germline CDR1 is LNHDA and CDR2 SQIVND (reference sequence). The V segment lost 1 base and the J segment 4 bases; nucleotides outside the gene matches: 14. In nucleotides, the CDR3 is TGTGCCAGTAGTATAGGATCTCCCGGACAGGGGGCGCGGGGCACTGAAGCTTTCTTT. It translates to CASSIGSPGQGARGTEAFF.